The 21 T cell receptor beta chains listed next were all sequenced from one sample in a study of technical replicates of blood from a handful of donors (dated by TCRdb to the late 2010s). The library came from the immunoSEQ multiplex PCR assay. The table was pulled from immuneACCESS by TCRdb, which kept in-frame rearrangements only. Such tables lose some clones; where checked, under half of the loss comes from unresolved V genes, and the rest has no known cause. The sample profile shows approximately 100,000 clones; 95% to 96% of them were found once. The ten biggest clones cover around 0.2% of the sample. Material for sequencing was T cells isolated from PBMCs. Source of these receptors: a human donor in good health.

This clone has a single count. The V and J genes are TRBV18 and TRBJ1-1, with D hard to call. This CDR3 is built from 12 residues. Germline V gives CDR1 KGHSH, CDR2 LQKENI. V lost 2 bases, J lost 10 bases, and 11 bases lay in between. CDR3 sequence: CASSPVYLGAFF. CDR3 sequence (DNA): TGTGCCAGCTCACCAGTCTATCTAGGAGCTTTCTTT. Drawing the rest from reference TRBV18 and TRBJ1-1, the complete variable domain is NAGVMQNPRHLVRRRGQEARLRCSPMKGHSHVYWYRQLPEEGLKFMVYLQKENIIDESGMPKERFSAEFPKEGPSILRIQQVVRGDSAAYFCASSPVYLGAFFGQGTRLTVV.

The chain links TRBV5-1 to TRBJ2-7; 12 nucleotides line up with TRBD2. The J segment lost 4 bases and the V segment lost 0 bases, leaving 14 bases of the junction unmatched. This CDR3 contains 19 residues. The germline gives CDR1 SGHRS, CDR2 YFSETQ. CDR3 DNA: TGCGCCAGCAGCTTGGCAAGCCCGGGACTAGCGGGTAGGGTGTACGAGCAGTACTTC. Its translation: CASSLASPGLAGRVYEQYF.

The V call is TRBV12-5, the J call TRBJ1-1; the D is unclear. This CDR3 comprises 11 residues. The V and J ends lost 6 bases and 12 bases respectively, with 14 bases between them. From germline, CDR1 is LGHNT and CDR2 FRNRAP. In nucleotides, the CDR3 is TGTGCTAGTGGATTTGGGCCCTTGACTTTCTTT. The encoded protein is CASGFGPLTFF.

The chain joins TRBV7-3 to TRBJ1-2; 7 bases line up with TRBD1. Germline CDR1 SGHTA, CDR2 FQGTGA. V was pared by 5 bases and J by 5 bases, with 11 bases of the junction left unmatched. This CDR3 is 15 amino acids long. CDR3 in amino acids: CASSETGDREYGYTF. As DNA, the CDR3 is TGTGCCAGCAGCGAAACCGGGGACAGAGAATATGGCTACACCTTC.

V gene TRBV28 combines with J gene TRBJ1-5; D possibly corresponds to TRBD1 (6 bases). From germline, CDR1 is MDHEN and CDR2 SYDVKM. The CDR3 runs to 15 residues. V was pared by 7 bases and J by 3 bases, with 16 bases between. CDR3 nucleotides: TGTGCCAGCATTCCGGGACAACCATTCAATCAGCCCCAGCATTTT. Residues: CASIPGQPFNQPQHF.

Worth noting for this clone: Sequence at one end of the junction differs from germline and may be a read error. Other DNA sequences of this sample code for an identical CDR3. The chain uses TRBV6-5 and TRBJ2-6; TRBD2 is a possible D gene (5 bases). CDR1 and CDR2 from the germline V gene are MNHEY and SVGAGI. The length of the CDR3 is 15 residues. In DNA, the CDR3 is TGTGCCAGCAGCTACTCGGAGGCTGGGGCCAACGTCCTGACTTTC. Translated, it gives CASSYSEAGANVLTF.

The J gene is TRBJ2-1, the V gene TRBV6-6; TRBD1 matches 7 bases. The CDR3 spans 14 residues. Losses at the gene ends were 7 bases for V and 5 bases for J; bases not matched to a gene: 8. Germline V lookup: CDR1 MNHNY, CDR2 SVGAGI (reference sequence). The CDR3 DNA reads TGTGCCAGCACCGACAGGGCTACTAACAATGAGCAGTTCTTC. Translating it yields CASTDRATNNEQFF.

This CDR3 is CASSLRQGYIYEQYF. CDR3 nucleotides: TGTGCCAGCAGCTTGAGACAGGGCTACATCTACGAGCAGTACTTC. This rearrangement joins TRBV5-8 to TRBJ2-7, with TRBD1 matching over 7 bases. Germline V gives CDR1 SGHTS, CDR2 YDEGEE. CDR3 length: 15 amino acids. Trimming removed 1 base from V and 3 bases from J; junction bases left unmatched: 7.

This chain uses TRBV28 with TRBJ2-5; 7 nucleotides align to TRBD2. The V gene's germline CDR1 is MDHEN and CDR2 SYDVKM. CDR3 length equals 13 residues. Unmatched junction bases numbered 7, after V lost 8 bases and J lost 4 bases. This CDR3 is CASLKRDRETQYF. In DNA, the CDR3 is TGTGCCAGCCTGAAGCGGGACCGAGAGACCCAGTACTTC. Full variable domain (missing parts from reference TRBV28 and TRBJ2-5): DVKVTQSSRYLVKRTGEKVFLECVQDMDHENMFWYRQDPGLGLRLIYFSYDVKMKEKGDIPEGYSVSREKKERFSLILESASTNQTSMYLCASLKRDRETQYFGPGTRLLVL.

The J gene is TRBJ1-1, the V gene TRBV5-1, with TRBD1 matching over 7 bases. With V trimmed by 4 bases and J by 2 bases, 8 bases remained unmatched. The germline V gene has CDR1 SGHRS and CDR2 YFSETQ. The CDR3 totals 15 residues. The DNA of the CDR3 is TGCGCCAGCAGCCGGACTGGGACAGTCAACACTGAAGCTTTCTTT. Encoded protein: CASSRTGTVNTEAFF.

The rearrangement uses TRBV10-3 and TRBJ2-1; 7 bases line up with TRBD2. Germline V gene lookup returns CDR1 ENHRY and CDR2 SYGVKD. This CDR3 has 13 amino acids. The ends lost 6 bases at V and 3 bases at J; junction bases unmatched: 2. The CDR3 region is CAIRGDYYNEQFF. CDR3 in DNA: TGTGCCATCAGGGGGGACTACTACAATGAGCAGTTCTTC.

The CDR3 nucleotides are TGTGCCAGCAGCGCTTTGTGCAGGGAACGTGACTCACCCCTCCACTTT. As protein: CASSALCRERDSPLHF. This chain connects TRBV12-1 to TRBJ1-6; the table gives TRBD1 as D, unverified against the DNA. TRBV12-1 is designated a pseudogene. The CDR3 contains 16 residues.

The rearrangement links TRBV27 to TRBJ2-2; 10 bases are shared with TRBD2. The CDR3 spans 16 residues. Germline assignment: CDR1 MNHEY and CDR2 SMNVEV (reference sequence). J lost 2 bases, V lost 6 bases, and 6 bases had no gene match. In nucleotides, the CDR3 is TGTGCCAGCAGCCCTACTAGCGGGGCAAACACCGGGGAGCTGTTTTTT. It translates to CASSPTSGANTGELFF.

This sequence joins TRBV6-5 and TRBJ1-1, with D hard to call. The V end lost 4 bases, the J end lost 2 bases, and 2 bases lay between the germline ends. CDR1 and CDR2 (germline): MNHEY, SVGAGI. CDR3 length: 11 residues. CDR3 residues: CASSSNTEAFF. As DNA, the CDR3 is TGTGCCAGCAGTTCAAACACTGAAGCTTTCTTT.

The chain joins TRBV27 to TRBJ2-2; D is unresolved. CDR1 MNHEY and CDR2 SMNVEV come from the germline V gene (reference sequence). V lost 3 bases to trimming and J lost 6 bases, with 8 bases between them. This CDR3 comprises 13 residues. CDR3: CASSFASPGELFF. The DNA for the CDR3 is TGTGCCAGCAGTTTTGCGAGCCCCGGGGAGCTGTTTTTT.

The rearrangement joins TRBV19 to TRBJ2-5; 7 nucleotides agree with TRBD1. With V trimmed by 5 bases and J by 4 bases, 7 bases remained unmatched. Germline assignment: CDR1 LNHDA and CDR2 SQIVND (reference sequence). The length of the CDR3 is 14 residues. The CDR3 here is CASSFDRVGETQYF. The DNA of the CDR3 is TGTGCCAGTAGTTTCGACAGGGTCGGAGAGACCCAGTACTTC.

The V and J genes are TRBV5-8 and TRBJ2-5; TRBD1 might be the D (5 bases). V shed 0 bases and J shed 5 bases, with 17 bases lying between them. Germline CDR1 and CDR2: SGHTS and YDEGEE. There are 16 residues in the CDR3. The CDR3 nucleotides are TGTGCCAGCAGCTTGGCTGTGGCAGGGCCGAGGGAGACCCAGTACTTC. Protein sequence: CASSLAVAGPRETQYF.

This chain connects TRBV19 to TRBJ2-5; possibly TRBD2 for D (5 bases). Looked up from germline, CDR1 is LNHDA and CDR2 is SQIVND (reference sequence). The CDR3 is made up of 16 amino acids. V was clipped by 6 bases and J by 4 bases, with 21 bases between them. The CDR3 region has the DNA TGTGCCAGTAGCAACCCTCCCACGGGGAGTCGAGAGACCCAGTACTTC. Protein: CASSNPPTGSRETQYF. The full variable domain, completed using reference TRBV19 and TRBJ2-5, is DGGITQSPKYLFRKEGQNVTLSCEQNLNHDAMYWYRQDPGQGLRLIYYSQIVNDFQKGDIAEGYSVSREKKESFPLTVTSAQKNPTAFYLCASSNPPTGSRETQYFGPGTRLLVL.

The CDR3 DNA is TGTGCCAGCAGCCCGAGACTAGCGGGGGATTCCTACAATGAGCAGTTCTTC. Encoded protein: CASSPRLAGDSYNEQFF. The chain combines TRBV7-9 with TRBJ2-1; 12 nucleotides align to TRBD2. V lost 5 bases and J lost 1; bases outside the gene matches: 6. Germline assignment: CDR1 SEHNR and CDR2 FQNEAQ (reference sequence). The CDR3 consists of 17 residues.

This clone was seen only once. In DNA form, the CDR3 reads TGTGCCATCAGTGACGGGGGCAATCAGCCCCAGCATTTT. Protein product: CAISDGGNQPQHF. J is TRBJ1-5 and V is TRBV10-3; no clear D. This CDR3 contains 13 residues. Germline values: CDR1 ENHRY, CDR2 SYGVKD. V lost 3 bases and J lost 2, with 5 bases in between.

As DNA, the CDR3 is TGTGCCAGCAGCGCCGGGACAGACGAAAAACTGTTTTTT. This sequence encodes CASSAGTDEKLFF. V is TRBV9 and J is TRBJ1-4, with 7 bases lining up with TRBD1. The CDR3 sequence is 13 residues long. In germline, CDR1 is SGDLS, CDR2 YYNGEE. V lost 3 bases, J lost 8 bases, and 4 bases stayed unmatched.